This entry concerns a single T cell receptor (beta chain). Its antigen is not known. Sequence at one end of the junction differs from germline and may be a read error. The sample is drawn from a study of neoadjuvant anti-PD-1 for oral cavity cancer. For the study at large: Patients without progression received a fourth nivolumab dose around day 43, then surgical resection on days 50-56.

Assay: immunoSEQ multiplex PCR; the TCRdb copy retains only in-frame clones and omits some. Among about 15,000 clones listed, 35% to 50% were seen once. Study results and caveats: With a few patients per group, TCR findings need larger cohorts. Greater tumor shrinkage accompanied bigger post-treatment sizes of preexisting clones.

Time point: after neoadjuvant nivolumab, at surgical resection. This receptor was identified in a person between 40 and 85 years old with oral cavity squamous cell carcinoma. Sequencing was performed on tumor tissue, taken after nivolumab (anti-PD-1) treatment.

The CDR3 DNA follows: TGTGCCAGCAGCTTAGACGGCCCAAGTCCAGCTGCCTTC. Amino acids: CASSLDGPSPAAF. This rearrangement joins TRBV7-9 to TRBJ1-2; no clear D. The CDR3 is 13 residues long. Germline V gene data show CDR1 as SEHNR and CDR2 as FQNEAQ (reference sequence).